This TCR beta chain was documented in a study of identical twins. MiXCR was run by TCRdb on the 5' RACE reads, yielding one entry per CDR3 protein. Among 450,000 or so distinct CDR3 sequences, roughly 24% were seen once, and the ten largest hold about 2.9%. Between the trimmed V and J ends, which lost 0 bases and 3 bases, there was a span of 9 bases. CDR1 KGHSH and CDR2 LQKENI come from the germline V gene. CDR3 length equals 15 residues. As to this clonotype: The antigen is unknown.

Study outcomes and limitations: It was cross-sectional statistical analysis, not following the same donors, that the conclusions relied on. Models came in too low on out-of-frame TCR alpha sharing in monozygotic twins.

These sequences were also reported in another study, on T cells expressing NK-cell markers.

The source material was CD4+ T cells sorted from blood. The receptor was isolated from a woman younger than 30 in good health. The gene calls are TRBV18 and TRBJ2-1; no firm D call. The CDR3, as DNA: TGTGCCAGCTCACCACCGTCACCGAGCTACAATGAGCAGTTCTTC. Its protein is CASSPPSPSYNEQFF.